These 11 T cell receptor beta chains came from one sample sequenced in a study of OX40 agonist ivuxolimab in advanced cancers. Profiling relied on immunoSEQ multiplex PCR, and the TCRdb table lists in-frame clones only, not all of them. The data hold tens of thousands of clones, with approximately 80% observed a single time. Sequencing used CD4+ or CD8+ T cells sorted from blood, obtained in a trial of the OX40 agonist ivuxolimab. The source is an adult with an advanced solid tumor such as melanoma, head and neck, liver or kidney cancer.

This clone was found once. The chain carries TRBV28 and TRBJ2-5, with TRBD1 matching over 10 bases. CDR1 is MDHEN and CDR2 is SYDVKM in the germline V gene. After removal of 4 bases from V and 4 bases from J, the junction contained 3 bases not matched to a gene. This CDR3 region has 14 residues. DNA of the CDR3: TGTGCCAGCAGTTCAGACAGGGGGCCAGAGACCCAGTACTTC. Translating gives CASSSDRGPETQYF.

This clone was picked up a small number of times. The rearrangement uses TRBV6-1 and TRBJ2-3; TRBD1 is a possible D gene (6 bases). The germline gives CDR1 MNHNS, CDR2 SASEGT. This CDR3 is 15 amino acids long. V shed 5 bases and J shed 4 bases, with 16 bases lying between them. The CDR3 DNA sequence: TGTGCCAGCAGTTGGACAGTAGATTTATCAGATACGCAGTATTTT. Protein: CASSWTVDLSDTQYF.

This chain connects TRBV4-1 to TRBJ1-2; 8 positions agree with TRBD1. The trim removed 6 bases at V and 6 bases at J, leaving 12 bases unmatched. The CDR3 contains 15 residues. CDR1 MGHRA and CDR2 YSYEKL come from the germline V gene. The CDR3 loop reads CASSLRQGMSDGYTF. For the CDR3, the DNA is TGCGCCAGCAGTCTTCGACAGGGGATGTCTGATGGCTACACCTTC.

The V call is TRBV15, the J call TRBJ2-7; 9 bases align to TRBD1. This CDR3 is 15 amino acids long. Germline lookup yields CDR1 LNHNV and CDR2 YYDKDF (reference sequence). V gave up 3 bases and J gave up 6 bases; unmatched junction bases: 9. CDR3 DNA sequence: TGTGCCACCAGCAGGGATAGGACAGGGGCCTCCGAGCAGTACTTC. It is translated as CATSRDRTGASEQYF.

The CDR3: CASSFRQSAYEQYF. The CDR3 DNA reads as TGTGCCAGCAGTTTTCGACAGTCTGCCTACGAGCAGTACTTC. The rearrangement links TRBV28 to TRBJ2-7, with a tentative D call TRBD1 (5 bases). Between the trimmed V and J ends, which lost 3 bases and 2 bases, there was a span of 11 bases. Germline V lookup: CDR1 MDHEN, CDR2 SYDVKM. CDR3 length: 14 amino acids.

The chain couples TRBV27 to TRBJ2-1, with 15 bases lining up with TRBD2. CDR3 length equals 19 residues. Germline V gives CDR1 MNHEY, CDR2 SMNVEV (reference sequence). V shed 6 bases and J 8 bases; nucleotides not matched to a gene: 17. CDR3 in DNA: TGTGCCAGCAGCAACAGCAGGACTAGCGGGAGGGCCTTAATCCATGAGCAGTTCTTC. Translated: CASSNSRTSGRALIHEQFF.

In its sample, this clone was seen once. This chain joins TRBV19 and TRBJ2-2; D unclear. V was pared by 5 bases and J by 3 bases, with 10 bases between. Germline V gene data show CDR1 as LNHDA and CDR2 as SQIVND (reference sequence). This CDR3 is 14 amino acids long. Here the CDR3 reads CASSRSVYTGELFF. In DNA, the CDR3 is TGTGCCAGTAGTCGTTCAGTTTACACCGGGGAGCTGTTTTTT.

This chain links TRBV5-6 with TRBJ1-1, with D possibly matching TRBD1 (5 bases). The CDR3 covers 13 residues. Germline assignment: CDR1 SGHDT and CDR2 YYEEEE. The V and J ends lost 4 bases and 3 bases respectively, with 10 bases between them. The CDR3: CASSPGGDTEAFF. The CDR3 DNA is TGTGCCAGCAGCCCGGGGGGGGACACTGAAGCTTTCTTT.

The rearrangement uses TRBV7-6 and TRBJ2-7, with 7 bases identical to TRBD1. J lost 2 bases, V lost 4 bases, and 5 bases had no gene match. The CDR3 has 14 amino acids. CDR1 and CDR2 from the germline V gene are SGHVS and FNYEAQ. The CDR3 is CASSSRDSTYEQYF. The CDR3 DNA reads TGTGCCAGCAGCTCCCGGGACAGTACCTACGAGCAGTACTTC.

The V gene is TRBV7-2, the J gene TRBJ2-1; D is perhaps TRBD2 (6 bases). CDR1 is SGHTA and CDR2 is FQGNSA in the germline V gene. Trimming pared 5 bases from V and 3 bases from J, leaving 14 bases between. The CDR3 extends over 15 amino acids. CDR3 DNA: TGTGCCAGCAGCGACATCCCGGGAGACTACAATGAGCAGTTCTTC. Its protein product is CASSDIPGDYNEQFF.

This clone appeared a few times. The chain has TRBV18 and TRBJ2-7, with D possibly matching TRBD2 (5 bases). V lost 2 bases to trimming and J lost 2 bases, with 19 bases between them. Germline CDR1 and CDR2: KGHSH and LQKENI. The CDR3 has 17 amino acids. The CDR3 nucleotides are TGTGCCAGCTCACCAAACTTACCGGGATCTACCACCTACGAGCAGTACTTC. Translating it yields CASSPNLPGSTTYEQYF.